These 10 T cell receptor beta chains were sequenced from one sample in a study of human T cells and chemical hapten exposure. Time point meaning: patch test 3, about 24 weeks after DPC sensitization. The treatment denotes: therapeutic diphenylcyclopropenone sensitization with weekly scalp DPC. TCRdb redid the calling of the RACE reads with MiXCR, one entry per CDR3 protein. The sample lists approximately 160,000 distinct CDR3 sequences, approximately 30% occurring once. This sample comprised whole blood, obtained in connection with sensitization to the hapten diphenylcyclopropenone (DPC). All receptors derive from a woman under 30 with alopecia areata. Some clones in this sample may be carry-over from other donors' samples.

This chain connects TRBV27 to TRBJ1-2, with D unclear. The CDR3 is 15 residues long. The germline gives CDR1 MNHEY, CDR2 SMNVEV (reference sequence). V dropped 4 bases and J dropped 0 bases, with 12 bases sitting between them. In DNA form, the CDR3 reads TGTGCCAGCAGTTCCCGGGTGGGAGCTAACTATGGCTACACCTTC. Translated, it gives CASSSRVGANYGYTF.

The rearrangement uses TRBV4-3 and TRBJ2-7, with D hard to call. V lost 0 bases, J lost 1 base, and 10 bases lay in between. There are 15 residues in the CDR3. CDR1 and CDR2 from the germline V gene are LGHNA and YSLEER. The CDR3 region is CASSQDYAPSYEQYF. The CDR3, as DNA: TGCGCCAGCAGCCAAGACTACGCCCCGTCCTACGAGCAGTACTTC.

This rearrangement joins TRBV7-2 to TRBJ1-4; D gene unclear. Germline CDR1 and CDR2: SGHTA and FQGNSA. V was pared by 7 bases and J by 8 bases, with 17 bases between. The CDR3 has 14 amino acids. This CDR3 is CASTHPPAEEKLFF. The DNA of the CDR3 is TGTGCCAGCACCCACCCGCCGGCTGAAGAAAAACTGTTTTTT.

V gene TRBV4-2 combines with J gene TRBJ1-5; 8 positions agree with TRBD1. The germline V gene encodes CDR1 LGHNA and CDR2 YNFKEQ. The V segment lost 1 base and the J segment 8 bases; nucleotides outside the gene matches: 7. The CDR3 spans 15 residues. The CDR3 DNA reads as TGTGCCAGCAGCCAAGGACAGGGGAGTAAGGAGCCCCAGCATTTT. This translates into CASSQGQGSKEPQHF.

The rearrangement uses TRBV21-1 and TRBJ2-1; the D segment call TRBD1 is taken from the table without a DNA check. TRBV21-1 is assigned pseudogene status. CDR3 length: 16 amino acids. The CDR3 DNA is TGTGCCAGCAGCAAAGATGAGGGACAGGGGGATCATGAGCAGTTCTTC. This gives the protein CASSKDEGQGDHEQFF.

The rearrangement links TRBV11-2 to TRBJ2-5, with TRBD2 matching 8 bases. The CDR3 runs 11 residues. CDR1 and CDR2 from the germline V gene are SGHAT and FQNNGV. The ends lost 10 bases at V and 5 bases at J; junction bases unmatched: 3. The CDR3 coding sequence is TGTGCCACGGGGGGGGCGGAGACCCAGTACTTC. This translates into CATGGAETQYF.

The sample holds a few counts of this clonotype. The chain employs TRBV6-6 and TRBJ1-1, with 10 positions matching TRBD1. The germline V gene encodes CDR1 MNHNY and CDR2 SVGAGI (reference sequence). Trimming at V came to 5 bases and at J to 7 bases, leaving 7 bases not matched to a gene. The CDR3 extends over 14 amino acids. CDR3 nucleotide sequence: TGTGCCAGCAGTACGAAGACAGGGGGCAATGAAGCTTTCTTT. Its protein is CASSTKTGGNEAFF.

This clonotype was picked up a small number of times. The rearrangement joins TRBV4-2 to TRBJ2-7; 12 bases are a match to TRBD2. CDR3 length: 15 residues. Unmatched junction bases numbered 3, after V lost 4 bases and J lost 2 bases. CDR1 LGHNA and CDR2 YNFKEQ come from the germline V gene. The CDR3 sequence is CASSPSGRETYEQYF. The CDR3 bases are TGTGCCAGCAGCCCTAGCGGGAGGGAAACCTACGAGCAGTACTTC.

The table lists this clonotype with many counts. The J gene is TRBJ2-1, the V gene TRBV12-3 or TRBV12-4; 8 nucleotides match TRBD2. The CDR3 runs 15 residues. V lost 2 bases and J lost 0; bases outside the gene matches: 0. The CDR3 DNA reads TGTGCCAGCAGTTTAAGCGGGAGCTCCTACAATGAGCAGTTCTTC. It codes for CASSLSGSSYNEQFF.

The J gene is TRBJ2-3, the V gene TRBV15; 12 nucleotides line up with TRBD2. The germline V gene has CDR1 LNHNV and CDR2 YYDKDF (reference sequence). V lost 6 bases to trimming and J lost 5 bases; unmatched junction nucleotides: 9. The CDR3 contains 16 residues. CDR3 loop: CATRPRLAGVLDTQYF. DNA for the CDR3: TGTGCCACCAGACCTAGACTAGCGGGAGTTTTAGATACGCAGTATTTT.